The T cell receptor beta chain under discussion was sequenced for a study of T cell responses to AZD1222 COVID-19 vaccine. About this clone itself: No antigen is known for it.

General study results and limits: Reports indicate that nearly half of spike-specific TCRs are directed at unmutated variant regions. Only 5 or 6 people who got AZD1222 tested seropositive at baseline. Spike-specific TCR breadth and depth were elevated following two AZD1222 doses. The donor group comprised mostly white British people and more females; the analysis possibly underestimated clonal diversity.

This CDR3 is 17 amino acids long. Per germline, CDR1 MNHNY and CDR2 SVGAGI (reference sequence). Trimming took off 5 bases at V and 0 bases at J, with 17 bases between the two ends. The repertoire was sequenced with immunoSEQ multiplex PCR; TCRdb's copy has only in-frame clones and lacks some. This table has 200,000 to 250,000 clones, roughly 94% appearing once. Sample: peripheral blood, taken 28 days after the second dose of the MenACWY control vaccine. This chain links TRBV6-6 with TRBJ2-1; D tentatively fits TRBD1 or TRBD2 (6 bases each). The origin of this receptor is an adult who received the MenACWY meningococcal vaccine as a control. CDR3: CASSPMGAGSSYNEQFF. CDR3 bases: TGTGCCAGCAGTCCCATGGGGGCGGGGAGCTCCTACAATGAGCAGTTCTTC.